These 30 T cell receptor beta chains share one sample of origin, sequenced in a study of cytomegalovirus exposure and HLA in healthy donors. Use of 60 Vbeta and 13 Jbeta primers characterized the PCR. Assay: immunoSEQ multiplex PCR; the TCRdb copy retains only in-frame clones and omits some. Here the sample spans 80,000 or so clones, 67% being singletons. Sequences were obtained from PBMCs. These receptors all come from a woman aged 50 to 60 in good health and CMV-seropositive.

This clone appeared once. The V and J genes are TRBV15 and TRBJ2-7; 7 bases match TRBD1. The CDR3 totals 14 residues. CDR1 and CDR2 (germline): LNHNV, YYDKDF (reference sequence). The V segment lost 5 bases and the J segment 7 bases; nucleotides outside the gene matches: 11. The CDR3 DNA is TGTGCCACCAGCCCGGACAGGACTGCGAGGGAGCAGTACGTC. It codes for CATSPDRTAREQYV.

The rearrangement uses TRBV7-2 and TRBJ2-1; 8 bases align to TRBD2. Germline V lookup: CDR1 SGHTA, CDR2 FQGNSA. There are 15 residues in the CDR3. Losses at the gene ends were 6 bases for V and 3 bases for J; bases not matched to a gene: 7. CDR3 nucleotide sequence: TGTGCCAGCAGACCTCCGGGACTAGACTACAATGAGCAGTTCTTC. Translating it yields CASRPPGLDYNEQFF.

The chain has TRBV10-2 and TRBJ1-2; TRBD1 agrees at 7 bases. The CDR3 sequence is 14 residues long. V dropped 2 bases and J dropped 4; count of bases not matched to a gene: 4. Germline CDR1 and CDR2: WSHSY and SAAADI. CDR3 in DNA: TGCGCCAGCAGTGAGGAAGGGGGCGCCTATGGCTACACCTTC. Its translation is CASSEEGGAYGYTF.

The V call is TRBV2, the J call TRBJ2-1; weak D call: TRBD2 (7 bases). V gave up 6 bases and J gave up 7 bases, with 13 bases separating them. The CDR3 spans 13 residues. Germline lookup yields CDR1 SNHLY and CDR2 FYNNEI. Here the CDR3 DNA reads TGTGCCAGCAGATACAGGGAGGGGAATGAGCAGTTCTTC. This codes for CASRYREGNEQFF.

The chain is built from TRBV19 and TRBJ2-6; weak D call: TRBD2 (6 bases). In germline, CDR1 is LNHDA, CDR2 SQIVND (reference sequence). This CDR3 has 18 amino acids. V lost 0 bases and J lost 2, with 14 bases in between. The CDR3 is CASSIDLRDWAGANVLTF. In DNA, the CDR3 is TGTGCCAGTAGTATAGACCTACGGGACTGGGCTGGGGCCAACGTCCTGACTTTC.

This clone was counted a single time. This chain uses TRBV5-1 with TRBJ2-2; tentatively, D is TRBD1 (5 bases). This CDR3 region has 13 residues. Deletions cut 2 bases from V and 7 bases from J, with 9 bases between. Germline CDR1 reads SGHRS; CDR2 reads YFSETQ. The CDR3 region has the DNA TGCGCCAGCAGCTTACAGGAAAGCGGGGAGCTGTTTTTT. It yields the protein CASSLQESGELFF.

The chain recombines TRBV15 with TRBJ2-6, with D hard to call. Germline V gene lookup returns CDR1 LNHNV and CDR2 YYDKDF (reference sequence). The CDR3 consists of 15 residues. The germline V and J ends were trimmed by 0 bases and 1 base, with 4 bases remaining between them. CDR3 residues: CATSRDGSGANVLTF. DNA for the CDR3: TGTGCCACCAGCAGAGACGGGTCTGGGGCCAACGTCCTGACTTTC.

Points on this clone: An end of the junction differs from the germline gene, which may be a read error. CDR3 loop: CASSEGTGWNEQFF. The CDR3 DNA reads as TGTGCTAGCAGCGAGGGGACAGGGTGGAATGAGCAGTTCTTC. The rearrangement uses TRBV7-7 and TRBJ2-1, with 9 bases lining up with TRBD1. The CDR3 extends over 14 amino acids. Per the germline V gene, CDR1 is SSHAT and CDR2 is FNYEAQ (reference sequence).

The rearrangement uses TRBV4-1 and TRBJ1-4; 9 nucleotides match TRBD1. CDR3 length equals 15 residues. Germline CDR1 reads MGHRA; CDR2 reads YSYEKL. J gave up 8 bases and V 3 bases, and 7 bases lay outside the gene matches. The CDR3, as DNA: TGCGCCAGCAGCCAGGCCGGGACAGGGCGCGAAAAACTGTTTTTT. Translation: CASSQAGTGREKLFF.

Turning to this clone: Other DNA sequences in the same sample also yield this CDR3. The chain uses TRBV5-4 and TRBJ2-5; 7 nucleotides line up with TRBD1. Germline V gives CDR1 SGHNT, CDR2 YYREEE (reference sequence). This CDR3 is 13 amino acids long. Losses at the gene ends were 2 bases for V and 3 bases for J; bases not matched to a gene: 1. The CDR3 DNA reads as TGTGCCAGCAGCTTAACAGGGGAAGAGACCCAGTACTTC. This sequence encodes CASSLTGEETQYF.

V is TRBV5-6 and J is TRBJ2-2; TRBD1 aligns across 7 bases. Germline V gene sequence: CDR1 SGHDT, CDR2 YYEEEE. This CDR3 is 15 amino acids long. The V and J ends lost 0 bases and 4 bases, in that order; junction bases with no gene match: 3. The chain's CDR3 is CASSLGGGGTGELFF. CDR3 coding DNA: TGTGCCAGCAGCTTGGGAGGGGGCGGCACCGGGGAGCTGTTTTTT.

The rearrangement uses TRBV7-9 and TRBJ1-1, with TRBD1 matching 7 bases. CDR3 length equals 14 residues. Germline values: CDR1 SEHNR, CDR2 FQNEAQ (reference sequence). J gave up 1 base and V 4 bases, and 3 bases lay outside the gene matches. The CDR3, as DNA: TGTGCCAGCAGCTATTGGGACAGGAACACTGAAGCTTTCTTT. As protein: CASSYWDRNTEAFF.

This clone has just one count. V is TRBV27 and J is TRBJ2-3; TRBD2 agrees at 7 bases. This CDR3 contains 14 residues. Germline-derived CDR1 and CDR2 are MNHEY and SMNVEV (reference sequence). V trimming: 6 bases; J trimming: 4 bases; junction bases outside the gene matches: 7. The CDR3 region is CASRWGGSPDTQYF. CDR3 bases: TGTGCCAGCAGATGGGGGGGGAGCCCAGATACGCAGTATTTT.

This chain connects TRBV5-4 to TRBJ1-3, with D uncertain. The CDR3 runs 14 residues. Deletions cut 3 bases from V and 0 bases from J, with 7 bases between. Germline V lookup: CDR1 SGHNT, CDR2 YYREEE (reference sequence). CDR3 sequence (DNA): TGTGCCAGCAGCTACGGGGTCTCTGGAAACACCATATATTTT. Protein product: CASSYGVSGNTIYF.

The chain uses TRBV4-1 and TRBJ2-2; TRBD1 is a possible D gene (5 bases). This CDR3 has 17 amino acids. Germline CDR1 is MGHRA and CDR2 is YSYEKL. V dropped 3 bases and J dropped 6 bases, with 20 bases sitting between them. CDR3 DNA sequence: TGCGCCAGCAGCCACCCAGGGTACTTTCGAAGTTCCGGGGAGCTGTTTTTT. The encoded protein is CASSHPGYFRSSGELFF.

The chain recombines TRBV11-2 with TRBJ1-1, with 9 bases fitting TRBD1. The ends lost 4 bases at V and 5 bases at J; junction bases unmatched: 5. The CDR3 runs 14 residues. Germline lookup yields CDR1 SGHAT and CDR2 FQNNGV. Here the CDR3 reads CASSSTGGRTEAFF. In DNA form, the CDR3 reads TGTGCCAGCAGCTCAACAGGGGGCCGGACTGAAGCTTTCTTT. Full variable domain (remainder filled in from reference TRBV11-2 and TRBJ1-1): EAGVAQSPRYKIIEKRQSVAFWCNPISGHATLYWYQQILGQGPKLLIQFQNNGVVDDSQLPKDRFSAERLKGVDSTLKIQPAKLEDSAVYLCASSSTGGRTEAFFGQGTRLTVV.

By proportion, this clone is medium-sized. This sequence joins TRBV5-4 and TRBJ1-4; D perhaps matches TRBD1 (5 bases). The V end was cut by 4 bases, the J end by 12 bases, with 25 bases between. The CDR3 consists of 16 residues. CDR1 and CDR2 (germline): SGHNT, YYREEE (reference sequence). The CDR3 DNA follows: TGTGCCAGCAGCCCAACAGGACACCCCAGAACGGACCAACTGTTTTTT. This sequence encodes CASSPTGHPRTDQLFF.

The rearrangement joins TRBV6-1 to TRBJ1-2; TRBD1 might be the D (5 bases). Germline CDR1 MNHNS, CDR2 SASEGT. The CDR3 is made up of 13 amino acids. V dropped 4 bases and J dropped 7 bases, with 13 bases sitting between them. CDR3 sequence (DNA): TGTGCCAGCAGTGTTGGGGGGACGCTTGGCTACACCTTC. It translates to CASSVGGTLGYTF.

The chain is built from TRBV28 and TRBJ1-5; maybe TRBD1 (6 bases). The germline V and J ends were trimmed by 7 bases and 1 base, with 14 bases remaining between them. Per the germline V gene, CDR1 is MDHEN and CDR2 is SYDVKM. The CDR3 totals 15 residues. The CDR3 coding sequence is TGTGCCAGCACTATACAGGGAGGGAGCAATCAGCCCCAGCATTTT. It translates to CASTIQGGSNQPQHF.

The V and J genes are TRBV5-1 and TRBJ2-5, with 11 bases aligning to TRBD2. Trimming at V came to 7 bases and at J to 1 base, leaving 12 bases not matched to a gene. Per germline, CDR1 SGHRS and CDR2 YFSETQ. There are 17 residues in the CDR3. CDR3 sequence (DNA): TGCGCCAGCTCCGGGACTAGCGGACTTCCTGCCCAAGAGACCCAGTACTTC. Translated: CASSGTSGLPAQETQYF. Based on the CDR3 plus reference TRBV5-1 and TRBJ2-5, the full variable domain is KAGVTQTPRYLIKTRGQQVTLSCSPISGHRSVSWYQQTPGQGLQFLFEYFSETQRNKGNFPGRFSGRQFSNSRSEMNVSTLELGDSALYLCASSGTSGLPAQETQYFGPGTRLLVL.

This clone was found once. This chain links TRBV28 with TRBJ2-5, with D maybe TRBD1 (8 bases). V was shortened by 5 bases and J by 5 bases, with 18 bases between the two germline ends. The germline CDR1 and CDR2 sequences are MDHEN and SYDVKM. The CDR3 is 15 amino acids. CDR3 amino acids: CASSPNRGGLETQYF. The CDR3 coding sequence is TGTGCCAGCAGTCCAAACAGGGGGGGGTTGGAGACCCAGTACTTC.

V gene TRBV10-1 combines with J gene TRBJ2-1; D possibly corresponds to TRBD1 (6 bases). The CDR3 length is 14 residues. Germline assignment: CDR1 WNHNN and CDR2 SYGVQD (reference sequence). Trimming removed 5 bases at V and 4 bases at J, with 12 bases between. The CDR3 here is CASSYGTSYNEQFF. The CDR3 DNA sequence: TGCGCCAGCAGTTACGGGACATCTTACAATGAGCAGTTCTTC.

The table lists this clone with a count of one. The chain couples TRBV6-7 to TRBJ2-1; 7 bases line up with TRBD1. TRBV6-7 is an ORF, with its function uncertain. The J segment lost 0 bases and the V segment lost 6 bases, leaving 2 bases of the junction unmatched. This CDR3 is built from 14 residues. This chain's CDR3 is CASRYRGSYNEQFF. The CDR3 DNA follows: TGTGCCAGCAGATACAGGGGCTCCTACAATGAGCAGTTCTTC.

V usage is TRBV5-4 and J usage is TRBJ1-1; D perhaps matches TRBD1 (6 bases). Germline V lookup: CDR1 SGHNT, CDR2 YYREEE (reference sequence). Trimming left V 6 bases short and J 0 bases short, with 15 bases between. This CDR3 region has 15 residues. CDR3 protein: CASTPTGSMNTEAFF. The CDR3 coding sequence is TGTGCCAGCACCCCCACAGGGTCTATGAACACTGAAGCTTTCTTT.

This clone was counted between two and nine times. This chain joins TRBV19 and TRBJ1-1; 10 bases map to TRBD1. The germline V gene encodes CDR1 LNHDA and CDR2 SQIVND (reference sequence). Trimming removed 8 bases from V and 4 bases from J; junction bases left unmatched: 7. This CDR3 is built from 14 residues. The CDR3 DNA reads as TGTGCCAGTCGATCGGGACAGGGGTCCACTGAAGCTTTCTTT. Translated, it gives CASRSGQGSTEAFF.

This chain joins TRBV13 and TRBJ2-7, with D unclear. The CDR3 contains 12 residues. V was pared by 2 bases and J by 4 bases, with 6 bases between. From germline, CDR1 is PRHDT and CDR2 FYEKMQ (reference sequence). The CDR3 region has the DNA TGTGCCAGCAGCTTATCAGGTTACGAGCAGTACTTC. Translating gives CASSLSGYEQYF.

The CDR3, as DNA: TGTGCCAGCAGCCCAGGACAGGGAGGAGAGACAGATACGCAGTATTTT. Amino acid sequence: CASSPGQGGETDTQYF. The chain employs TRBV5-4 and TRBJ2-3; 8 bases agree with TRBD1. This CDR3 contains 16 residues. V shed 4 bases and J 3 bases; nucleotides not matched to a gene: 10. The germline V gene encodes CDR1 SGHNT and CDR2 YYREEE (reference sequence).

The V call is TRBV5-1, the J call TRBJ1-3; the D gene is possibly TRBD1 (5 bases). The CDR3 loop spans 15 amino acids. Per the germline V gene, CDR1 is SGHRS and CDR2 is YFSETQ. The germline V and J ends were trimmed by 0 bases and 4 bases, with 11 bases remaining between them. CDR3 amino acids: CASSLGVREGNTIYF. DNA of the CDR3: TGCGCCAGCAGCTTGGGCGTCAGGGAAGGAAACACCATATATTTT.

This clone has just a few counts. The gene calls are TRBV9 and TRBJ2-5, with D maybe TRBD1 (7 bases). The length of the CDR3 is 15 residues. V lost 3 bases, J lost 5 bases, and 17 bases lay in between. The germline gives CDR1 SGDLS, CDR2 YYNGEE. CDR3 region: CASSAGETGTETQYF. In DNA, the CDR3 is TGTGCCAGCAGCGCGGGGGAGACAGGGACGGAGACCCAGTACTTC. Full variable domain (outside the CDR3, taken from reference TRBV9 and TRBJ2-5): DSGVTQTPKHLITATGQRVTLRCSPRSGDLSVYWYQQSLDQGLQFLIQYYNGEERAKGNILERFSAQQFPDLHSELNLSSLELGDSALYFCASSAGETGTETQYFGPGTRLLVL.

This clone was recorded only once. This chain joins TRBV7-8 and TRBJ2-3, with 9 bases identical to TRBD1. The CDR3 has 15 amino acids. Germline values: CDR1 SGHVS, CDR2 FQNEAQ. V lost 7 bases, J lost 1 base, and 6 bases stayed unmatched. CDR3 DNA sequence: TGTGCCAGCATCATACAGGGGGCTGGCACAGATACGCAGTATTTT. Protein sequence: CASIIQGAGTDTQYF.